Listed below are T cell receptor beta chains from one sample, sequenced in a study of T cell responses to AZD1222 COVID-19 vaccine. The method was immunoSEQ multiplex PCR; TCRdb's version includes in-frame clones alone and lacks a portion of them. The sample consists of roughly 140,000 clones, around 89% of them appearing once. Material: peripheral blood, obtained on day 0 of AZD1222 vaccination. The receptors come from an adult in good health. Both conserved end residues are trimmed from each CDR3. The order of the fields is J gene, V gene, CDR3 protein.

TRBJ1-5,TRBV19,ASSISGQGLATQH
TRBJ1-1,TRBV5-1,ASSGLGMNTEAF
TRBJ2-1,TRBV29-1,SVHTQGWRVSDEQF
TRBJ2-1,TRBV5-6,ASSLLAGGGNEQF
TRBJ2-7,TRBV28,ASRPNRGVKY
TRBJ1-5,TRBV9,ASSVDLRGQFNQPQH
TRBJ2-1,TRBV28,ASSSVAGGSNEQF
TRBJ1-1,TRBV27,ASILTGVGNTEAF
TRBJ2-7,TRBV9,ASSPDAYEQY
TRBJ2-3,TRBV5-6,ASSNGDTQY
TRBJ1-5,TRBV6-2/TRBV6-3,ASSRQGWANQPQH
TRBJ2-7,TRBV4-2,ASRSSRQEQY
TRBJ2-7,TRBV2,ASEAGFYEQY
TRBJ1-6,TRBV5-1,ASSLNGATAGSPLH
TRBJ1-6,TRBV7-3,ASSLREGARSPLH
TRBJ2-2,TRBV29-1,SLSSPPTGELF
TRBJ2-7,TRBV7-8,ASSPSGYEQY
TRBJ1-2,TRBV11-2,ASSPGLASYGYT
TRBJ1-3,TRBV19,ASTSPRYSGNTIY
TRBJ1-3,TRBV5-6,ASSFVAAGNTIY
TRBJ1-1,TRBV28,ASNLRTFNTEAF
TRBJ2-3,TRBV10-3,AISVRGAENTDTQY
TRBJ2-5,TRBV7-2,ASSLKSGQETQY
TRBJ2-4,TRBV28,ASSLSSGGLAKNIQY
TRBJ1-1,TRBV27,ASSYSGGGTEAF
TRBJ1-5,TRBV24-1,ATSQGSNQPQH
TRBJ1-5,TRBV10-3,AISEEGNQPQH
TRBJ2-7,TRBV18,ASSRDTTYEQY
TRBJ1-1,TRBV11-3,ASSAGGNTEAF
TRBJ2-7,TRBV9,ASSVAPSGSYEQY
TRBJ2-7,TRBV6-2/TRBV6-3,ASSYLPRLAVSYEQY
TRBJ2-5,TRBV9,ASGLGGQETQY
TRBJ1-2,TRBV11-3,ASSLGRDINGYT
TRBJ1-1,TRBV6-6,ASSQQGMNTEAF
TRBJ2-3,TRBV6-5,ASSSGTKNTDTQY
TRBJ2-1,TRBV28,ASSIAGAGNEQF
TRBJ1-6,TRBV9,ASSVETINSPLH
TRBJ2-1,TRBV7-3,ASSLRLAGGEQF
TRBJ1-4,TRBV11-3,ASSLYSISVEKEKLF
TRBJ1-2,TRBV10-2,ASSEDRAASGYT
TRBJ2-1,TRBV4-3,ASSQARSAAFYNEQF
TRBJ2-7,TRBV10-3,ASGPSSPPYQQY
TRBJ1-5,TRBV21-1,ARGPGCCNQPQH
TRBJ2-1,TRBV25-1,ASRAGGPVNEQF
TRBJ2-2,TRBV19,ASSQNTGELF
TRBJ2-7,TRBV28,ASRRGTGQAPYEQY
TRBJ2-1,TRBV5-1,ASSPGLAGARVIEQF
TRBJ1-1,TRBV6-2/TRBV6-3,ASSLAGGPTEAF
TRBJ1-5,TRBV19,ASSGTSAKQPQH